These 14 T cell receptor beta chains share one sample of origin, sequenced in a study of CD8 T cells in ankylosing spondylitis. MiXCR, run by TCRdb on the 5' RACE reads, gives a single entry per CDR3 protein. Seen here are 130,000 or so distinct CDR3 sequences, 6.5% to 9% observed once, and the top ten hold 10% to 15%. Sequencing used blood, either unsorted or a sorted T cell fraction (not recorded which). Every receptor here comes from a male donor with ankylosing spondylitis or in good health (not recorded which).

This clonotype was observed many times. The chain links TRBV5-1 to TRBJ1-3; D gene uncertain. Trimming shortened V by 4 bases and J by 1 base, and 9 bases separated the two germline ends. Germline V lookup: CDR1 SGHRS, CDR2 YFSETQ. This CDR3 has 14 residues. CDR3 loop: CASSPAGSGNTIYF. The DNA of the CDR3 is TGCGCCAGCAGCCCCGCCGGATCTGGAAACACCATATATTTT.

This clonotype was counted many times. V usage is TRBV5-1 and J usage is TRBJ1-2; D may be TRBD1 (5 bases). Trimming took 4 bases from V and 4 from J, leaving 14 bases between them. Germline V CDR1 and CDR2: SGHRS, YFSETQ. The CDR3 covers 14 residues. The CDR3 spells CASSPGPSFYGYTF. The CDR3 coding sequence is TGCGCCAGCAGCCCGGGACCCTCTTTCTATGGCTACACCTTC.

This clonotype was detected ten times or more. The gene calls are TRBV7-2 and TRBJ2-7; D may be TRBD1 (5 bases). V lost 2 bases and J lost 2, with 10 bases in between. The V gene's germline CDR1 is SGHTA and CDR2 FQGNSA. CDR3 length: 14 residues. The CDR3 bases are TGTGCCAGCAGCTTACAAGGGGATCCCTACGAGCAGTACTTC. This sequence encodes CASSLQGDPYEQYF.

This clonotype was detected ten times or more. V is TRBV6-2 or TRBV6-3 and J is TRBJ2-2; D remains unclear. V was cut by 2 bases and J by 1 base, with 5 bases left in between. CDR3 length equals 14 residues. The germline gives CDR1 MNHEY, CDR2 SVGEGT. The CDR3 is CASSYGENTGELFF. The CDR3 DNA reads TGTGCCAGCAGTTACGGGGAGAACACCGGGGAGCTGTTTTTT.

The sample holds many counts of this clonotype. The V gene is TRBV5-1, the J gene TRBJ1-2, with 11 positions matching TRBD1. In germline, CDR1 is SGHRS, CDR2 YFSETQ. The CDR3 length is 14 residues. Trimming took 6 bases from V and 6 from J; bases not matched to a gene: 7. The CDR3 coding sequence is TGCGCCAGCAACCAGGACAGGGGGCTGAATGGCTACACCTTC. Translation: CASNQDRGLNGYTF.

This clonotype has a single count. V and J are TRBV18 and TRBJ1-1; 7 bases match TRBD1. CDR3 size: 14 residues. Germline V gene sequence: CDR1 KGHSH, CDR2 LQKENI. With V trimmed by 3 bases and J by 6 bases, 7 bases remained unmatched. As DNA, the CDR3 is TGTGCCAGCTCACCGTCACAGGGGTCGTCTGAAGCTTTCTTT. Translation: CASSPSQGSSEAFF.

This clonotype was counted many times. CDR3 DNA sequence: TGTGCCATCAGTGGGGACAGCAATGAGCAGTTCTTC. Its translation: CAISGDSNEQFF. The chain couples TRBV10-3 to TRBJ2-1, with 7 bases aligning to TRBD1. V lost 4 bases, J lost 6 bases, and 0 bases stayed unmatched. Germline CDR1 is ENHRY and CDR2 is SYGVKD. CDR3 size: 12 residues.

This clonotype was seen repeatedly, ten times or more. This rearrangement joins TRBV19 to TRBJ2-7; D possibly corresponds to TRBD1 (6 bases). V was pared by 6 bases and J by 2 bases, with 20 bases between. Germline V lookup: CDR1 LNHDA, CDR2 SQIVND (reference sequence). The CDR3 totals 16 residues. CDR3 nucleotides: TGTGCCAGTAGAACAAGGGGATACAGGGACACCTACGAGCAGTACTTC. It codes for CASRTRGYRDTYEQYF.

This clonotype came up many times. The rearrangement joins TRBV29-1 to TRBJ1-2, with TRBD1 matching 7 bases. The CDR3 has 14 residues. J gave up 4 bases and V 0 bases, and 5 bases lay outside the gene matches. The germline gives CDR1 SQVTM, CDR2 ANQGSEA. Here the CDR3 reads CSVEDHRGSYGYTF. The CDR3 DNA reads TGCAGCGTTGAAGATCACAGGGGAAGCTATGGCTACACCTTC.

Ten or more counts support this clonotype. The CDR3: CASRSAGVERTNYGYTF. The CDR3, as DNA: TGTGCCAGCAGATCAGCAGGGGTGGAGAGGACTAACTATGGCTACACCTTC. The V and J genes are TRBV27 and TRBJ1-2; TRBD1 might be the D (6 bases). V lost 6 bases to trimming and J lost 0 bases, with 20 bases between them. The CDR3 runs to 17 residues. The V gene's germline CDR1 is MNHEY and CDR2 SMNVEV (reference sequence).

The sample holds many counts of this clonotype. The chain combines TRBV5-1 with TRBJ1-2; tentatively, D is TRBD1 (6 bases). CDR3 length: 13 residues. V lost 4 bases, J lost 3 bases, and 10 bases lay in between. In germline, CDR1 is SGHRS, CDR2 YFSETQ. CDR3 DNA: TGCGCCAGCAGCACTTCAGGGGACTATGGCTACACCTTC. This encodes CASSTSGDYGYTF.

This clonotype appeared many times. V usage is TRBV4-2 and J usage is TRBJ2-7, with D possibly TRBD1 on 5 matching bases. V lost 1 base and J lost 6, with 10 bases in between. CDR1 and CDR2 from the germline V gene are LGHNA and YNFKEQ. This CDR3 contains 13 residues. The chain's CDR3 is CASSQGNQGEQYF. Written as DNA, the CDR3 is TGTGCCAGCAGCCAAGGCAACCAGGGCGAGCAGTACTTC.

This clonotype has at least ten counts. The V call is TRBV12-3 or TRBV12-4, the J call TRBJ2-4; D unclear. The CDR3 covers 14 residues. V lost 5 bases, J lost 0 bases, and 8 bases lay in between. The CDR3 reads CASSPQTAKNIQYF. The CDR3 region has the DNA TGTGCCAGCAGTCCCCAGACAGCCAAAAACATTCAGTACTTC.

At least ten counts were recorded for this clonotype. CDR3 coding DNA: TGTGCCAGCAGCCGAGGGGGACCCACCGGGGAGCTGTTTTTT. Encoded protein: CASSRGGPTGELFF. V is TRBV6-1 and J is TRBJ2-2; D is possibly TRBD1 (6 bases). CDR3 length: 14 amino acids. Trimming stripped 6 bases from V and 4 bases from J, with 12 bases between. In germline, CDR1 is MNHNS, CDR2 SASEGT.